This T cell receptor (beta chain) was captured by sequencing in a study of OX40 agonist ivuxolimab in advanced cancers. Background for the entire study: Ivuxolimab was a fully human IgG2 agonistic monoclonal antibody targeting the costimulatory receptor OX40 (CD134). The dose-escalation cohort was about 83% male with a mean age of approximately 60 years, ranging from roughly 20 to 80. Among the 52 dose-escalation patients, around 20 had hepatocellular carcinoma, roughly 15 melanoma, 9 renal cell carcinoma and 9 head and neck cancer. The paper describes the monotherapy dose-escalation part (N = 52 patients) of the phase I trial of ivuxolimab. Partial responses occurred in three dose-escalation patients, of whom one had hepatocellular carcinoma and two had cutaneous melanoma. Prior anti-PD-1, anti-PD-L1 or anti-CTLA-4 therapy was permitted, and approximately 39% of dose-escalation patients had received checkpoint inhibitors. The point of sequencing TCRbeta in the periphery was to test whether ivuxolimab changed TCR sequence diversity and drove clonal T-cell expansion. Intravenous ivuxolimab was administered to patients every 2 weeks at six dose levels: 0.01, 0.1, 0.3, 1.5, 3 and 10 mg/kg.

Genomic DNA was isolated from the sorted cells so that the TCRbeta CDR3 region could be sequenced. The immunoSEQ Assay was used to sequence the TCRbeta CDR3 regions. Not all clones reach the TCRdb copy of this immuneACCESS table, which keeps in-frame sequences only. Checked studies attribute under half of the gap to unresolved V genes and leave the rest unexplained. A total of approximately 49,000 clones appear in this sample, roughly 81% of them only once. Of the sample, more than 8.5% is held by the ten largest clones. The trial excluded patients who had a history of autoimmune disease or who were on systemic immunosuppression. Peripheral blood for TCR sequencing was drawn from every dose cohort at baseline, at cycle 4 day 1 and at cycle 7 day 1. The samples were taken from a phase I, first-in-human, multicenter, open-label dose-escalation trial of ivuxolimab. Adults with locally advanced or metastatic head and neck squamous cell, hepatocellular, melanoma or renal cell carcinoma were enrolled in the trial. Before TCR sequencing, CD4+ T cells and CD8+ T cells were sorted from peripheral blood as separate populations.

The investigation overall reported the following: The antigen specificity of the peripheral T cells that underwent clonal expansion was not determined. After ivuxolimab, CD8+ T cells had more expanded clones than CD4+ T cells on average. Clonal expansion of both CD4+ and CD8+ blood T cells was observed from baseline to week 6 at doses 0.1 to 3.0 mg/kg. Low levels of normalized T-cell clonal expansion were also seen in some patients who did not respond. In the 0.1-3.0 mg/kg groups, partial responders were among the patients with the lowest normalized peripheral clonal expansion, particularly in CD8+ T cells.

The V end loses 6 bases and the J end loses 5 bases, and a stretch of 13 bases separates them. The germline V gene sets CDR1 to SGHVS and CDR2 to FNYEAQ. The CDR3 numbers 14 residues from cysteine through phenylalanine. Only CDR3 DNA is held: 42 bases, read in frame from base 1. Comments on this clone: Its antigen is not yet known. Base qualities are not recorded, but no much larger clone differs from it by a single base.

This material consisted of CD4+ or CD8+ T cells sorted from blood, taken in a trial of the OX40 agonist ivuxolimab. Recombination joined TRBV7-6 with TRBJ2-2; TRBD1 might be the D gene, on 6 matching bases. This receptor was obtained from an adult with an advanced solid tumor such as melanoma, head and neck, liver or kidney cancer. The CDR3 sequence is CASSSGTTTGELFF. The bases are TGTGCCAGCAGTTCCGGGACAACTACCGGGGAGCTGTTTTTT.